The 28 T cell receptor beta chains below come from one sample, sequenced in a study of cytomegalovirus exposure and HLA in healthy donors. The data were produced by immunoSEQ multiplex PCR, yet TCRdb's version contains in-frame clones alone and is incomplete. The sample lists 65,000 to 70,000 clones; approximately 90% were seen once. Material for sequencing was PBMCs. The receptors were sampled from a man between 18 and 35 years old in good health and CMV-seronegative.

This clone has only one observation. The CDR3 region has the DNA TGTGCCAGCTTTCTTCGGGACAGGGGAGATACCGGGGAGCTGTTTTTT. Translating gives CASFLRDRGDTGELFF. The chain couples TRBV5-6 to TRBJ2-2, with 10 bases fitting TRBD1. V dropped 7 bases and J dropped 5; count of bases not matched to a gene: 11. The CDR3 has 16 residues. Germline assignment: CDR1 SGHDT and CDR2 YYEEEE. Drawing the rest from reference TRBV5-6 and TRBJ2-2, the complete variable domain is DAGVTQSPTHLIKTRGQQVTLRCSPKSGHDTVSWYQQALGQGPQFIFQYYEEEERQRGNFPDRFSGHQFPNYSSELNVNALLLGDSALYLCASFLRDRGDTGELFFGEGSRLTVL.

The chain joins TRBV28 to TRBJ1-5; 8 bases are shared with TRBD1. Trimming at V came to 7 bases and at J to 0 bases, leaving 5 bases not matched to a gene. This CDR3 has 15 amino acids. Germline values: CDR1 MDHEN, CDR2 SYDVKM. CDR3 residues: CASTKTGGSNQPQHF. DNA of the CDR3: TGTGCCAGCACTAAAACAGGGGGTAGCAATCAGCCCCAGCATTTT.

The rearrangement links TRBV13 to TRBJ2-1; D unresolved. CDR3 length equals 12 residues. CDR1 is PRHDT and CDR2 is FYEKMQ in the germline V gene (reference sequence). Trimming took off 3 bases at V and 10 bases at J, with 10 bases between the two ends. CDR3 sequence: CASSLERYEQFF. Here the CDR3 DNA reads TGTGCCAGCAGCTTGGAGCGTTACGAGCAGTTCTTC.

This clone was recorded only once. The rearrangement uses TRBV9 and TRBJ2-5; D perhaps matches TRBD1 (5 bases). CDR1 is SGDLS, CDR2 YYNGEE, per germline. This CDR3 has 13 residues. V was pared by 0 bases and J by 5 bases, with 8 bases between. CDR3 DNA: TGTGCCAGCAGCGTAGCGACAGATGAGACCCAGTACTTC. Translated, it gives CASSVATDETQYF.

The chain has TRBV5-6 and TRBJ2-7; no clear D. CDR3 length equals 12 residues. Germline values: CDR1 SGHDT, CDR2 YYEEEE. Trimming cost V 2 bases and J 1 base, with 4 bases left between them. CDR3: CASSLSSYEQYF. CDR3 in DNA: TGTGCCAGCAGCTTATCATCCTACGAGCAGTACTTC.

The V gene is TRBV4-2, the J gene TRBJ1-1; 8 nucleotides align to TRBD1. V lost 3 bases and J lost 2; bases outside the gene matches: 5. The CDR3 sequence is 15 residues long. CDR1 LGHNA and CDR2 YNFKEQ come from the germline V gene. The DNA of the CDR3 is TGTGCCAGCAGCCAGGTCCAGGGGGCTAACACTGAAGCTTTCTTT. Its translation is CASSQVQGANTEAFF.

With respect to this clone: Mismatch with germline at one junction end may stem from a read error. V is TRBV5-4 and J is TRBJ2-1; TRBD2 is a possible D gene (6 bases). The CDR3 is made up of 12 amino acids. Looked up from germline, CDR1 is SGHNT and CDR2 is YYREEE (reference sequence). The CDR3 bases are TGTGCCAGCAGCTTTGTGGCTAGCGAGCCGTTCTTC. Translating it yields CASSFVASEPFF.

This CDR3 is CASSLYREFYNEQFF. The CDR3 DNA sequence: TGTGCCAGCAGCCTGTACAGGGAATTTTACAATGAGCAGTTCTTC. V usage is TRBV13 and J usage is TRBJ2-1; D is possibly TRBD1 (6 bases). The CDR3 consists of 15 residues. V shed 5 bases and J shed 4 bases, with 15 bases lying between them. Germline lookup yields CDR1 PRHDT and CDR2 FYEKMQ (reference sequence).

In DNA form, the CDR3 reads TGCAGCGTTGAAACAGGGATCCCGAACACCGGGGAGCTGTTTTTT. Its translation is CSVETGIPNTGELFF. This sequence joins TRBV29-1 and TRBJ2-2, with a tentative D call TRBD1 (6 bases). V was trimmed by 2 bases and J by 0 bases, leaving 10 bases between them. This CDR3 is 15 amino acids long. Germline V gives CDR1 SQVTM, CDR2 ANQGSEA.

The genes are TRBV28 and TRBJ2-3, with 7 bases that match TRBD1. Germline CDR1 is MDHEN and CDR2 is SYDVKM. V lost 2 bases, J lost 5 bases, and 7 bases stayed unmatched. CDR3 size: 15 residues. This CDR3 reads CASSLPLTGLDTQYF. The CDR3 DNA follows: TGTGCCAGCAGTTTACCCTTGACAGGGCTAGATACGCAGTATTTT.

This sequence joins TRBV11-3 and TRBJ2-3, with 7 positions matching TRBD2. This CDR3 region has 17 residues. Germline loops: CDR1 SGHNT, CDR2 YENEEA. V was clipped by 4 bases and J by 6 bases; unmatched bases: 16. CDR3 protein: CASSSPSFAGVGDTQYF. The CDR3 bases are TGTGCCAGCAGCTCCCCCTCGTTTGCGGGAGTGGGCGATACGCAGTATTTT.

The rearrangement links TRBV11-1 to TRBJ1-1; no clear D. In germline, CDR1 is SGHAT, CDR2 FQDESV (reference sequence). The CDR3 is 14 residues long. Trimming shortened V by 1 base and J by 5 bases, and 11 bases separated the two germline ends. The CDR3 loop reads CASSLGGVKTEAFF. CDR3 DNA: TGTGCCAGCAGCTTAGGCGGGGTTAAGACTGAAGCTTTCTTT.

V and J are TRBV29-1 and TRBJ1-1; 7 nucleotides agree with TRBD1. The J segment lost 0 bases and the V segment lost 6 bases, leaving 1 base of the junction unmatched. Per the germline V gene, CDR1 is SQVTM and CDR2 is ANQGSEA. This CDR3 region has 12 residues. The CDR3: CSVDRMNTEAFF. The CDR3 DNA reads as TGCAGCGTGGACAGGATGAACACTGAAGCTTTCTTT.

J is TRBJ2-5 and V is TRBV30; 7 nucleotides line up with TRBD1. Germline CDR1 and CDR2: GTSNPN and SVGIG (reference sequence). The CDR3 is 11 residues long. Trimming took 2 bases from V and 7 from J; bases not matched to a gene: 1. CDR3 nucleotide sequence: TGTGCCTGGAGTTACAGGGGGACCCAGTACTTC. Translation: CAWSYRGTQYF.

The V call is TRBV9, the J call TRBJ1-2, with D unclear. V was clipped by 0 bases and J by 4 bases, with 13 bases between them. CDR1 is SGDLS, CDR2 YYNGEE, per germline. The CDR3 length is 15 residues. CDR3: CASSVDPEGTYGYTF. DNA of the CDR3: TGTGCCAGCAGCGTAGATCCGGAGGGAACCTATGGCTACACCTTC.

V and J are TRBV19 and TRBJ2-2; possible D gene TRBD2, 5 bases. This CDR3 has 15 residues. Germline assignment: CDR1 LNHDA and CDR2 SQIVND (reference sequence). Trimming removed 10 bases from V and 6 bases from J, with 21 bases in between. The CDR3 region has the DNA TGTGCCACCACCCGGGCGACTATACTGGCCGGGGAGCTGTTTTTT. Translated: CATTRATILAGELFF. The full variable domain, with the rest looked up from reference TRBV19 and TRBJ2-2, is DGGITQSPKYLFRKEGQNVTLSCEQNLNHDAMYWYRQDPGQGLRLIYYSQIVNDFQKGDIAEGYSVSREKKESFPLTVTSAQKNPTAFYLCATTRATILAGELFFGEGSRLTVL.

The J gene is TRBJ1-2, the V gene TRBV10-3, with 8 bases fitting TRBD1. The CDR3 is 14 residues long. Losses at the gene ends were 0 bases for V and 3 bases for J; bases not matched to a gene: 0. Germline assignment: CDR1 ENHRY and CDR2 SYGVKD. The CDR3 sequence is CAISESTGDYGYTF. The CDR3 region has the DNA TGTGCCATCAGTGAGTCGACAGGGGACTATGGCTACACCTTC.

The CDR3 is CASSGTLNTEAFF. The DNA for the CDR3 is TGTGCCAGCAGTGGGACATTGAACACTGAAGCTTTCTTT. This sequence joins TRBV6-1 and TRBJ1-1; D might be TRBD1 (5 bases). This CDR3 spans 13 amino acids. CDR1 is MNHNS, CDR2 SASEGT, per germline. The V end was cut by 4 bases, the J end by 0 bases, with 6 bases between.

The genes are TRBV9 and TRBJ2-5; TRBD2 agrees at 7 bases. The CDR3 extends over 14 amino acids. CDR1 and CDR2 (germline): SGDLS, YYNGEE. V lost 0 bases to trimming and J lost 5 bases; unmatched junction nucleotides: 4. CDR3 in DNA: TGTGCCAGCAGCGTAGATGCGGGAGAGGAGACCCAGTACTTC. This codes for CASSVDAGEETQYF.

This sequence joins TRBV7-3 and TRBJ2-1, with D hard to call. The CDR3 loop spans 15 amino acids. The V gene's germline CDR1 is SGHTA and CDR2 FQGTGA. V lost 8 bases to trimming and J lost 0 bases, with 14 bases between them. The CDR3 region is CASGPAMGSYNEQFF. CDR3 DNA sequence: TGTGCCAGCGGGCCCGCGATGGGCTCCTACAATGAGCAGTTCTTC.

This chain links TRBV28 with TRBJ1-5; 8 nucleotides agree with TRBD1. There are 16 residues in the CDR3. The germline V gene has CDR1 MDHEN and CDR2 SYDVKM. The V and J ends lost 5 bases and 2 bases, in that order; junction bases with no gene match: 8. The CDR3 region has the DNA TGTGCCAGCAGTGAGCTCAGGGGGCCGGGCAATCAGCCCCAGCATTTT. Amino acids: CASSELRGPGNQPQHF.

The chain is built from TRBV11-2 and TRBJ2-5; 7 nucleotides line up with TRBD1. After removal of 5 bases from V and 0 bases from J, the junction contained 9 bases not matched to a gene. Germline V gives CDR1 SGHAT, CDR2 FQNNGV. This CDR3 spans 16 amino acids. The CDR3 here is CASSNNRGHYQETQYF. DNA of the CDR3: TGTGCCAGCAGCAATAACAGGGGACACTACCAAGAGACCCAGTACTTC.

This clone is a singleton in its sample. The CDR3 DNA reads as TGCGCCAGCAGCCAACCAAGACCCCTAAGCGCCCAAGAGACCCAGTACTTC. As protein: CASSQPRPLSAQETQYF. J is TRBJ2-5 and V is TRBV5-1; unclear D gene. Trimming stripped 4 bases from V and 1 base from J, with 20 bases between. Germline values: CDR1 SGHRS, CDR2 YFSETQ. The CDR3 contains 17 residues.

Written as DNA, the CDR3 is TGTGCCAGCAGATTACAGGGGGCGAACACCGGGGAGCTGTTTTTT. Its protein is CASRLQGANTGELFF. This chain connects TRBV6-5 to TRBJ2-2; 8 nucleotides line up with TRBD1. The V gene end was trimmed by 6 bases and the J gene end by 0 bases; junction bases not matched to a gene: 3. The CDR3 is made up of 15 amino acids. Per germline, CDR1 MNHEY and CDR2 SVGAGI.

The CDR3 DNA is TGTGCCAGCAGCTTAGTCATTCCCGGGATCAGCTCCTACAATGAGCAGTTCTTC. This translates into CASSLVIPGISSYNEQFF. This chain links TRBV7-8 with TRBJ2-1, with TRBD2 as a possible D gene (5 bases). Per the germline V gene, CDR1 is SGHVS and CDR2 is FQNEAQ. V shed 1 base and J shed 0 bases, with 16 bases lying between them. The CDR3 sequence is 18 residues long.

The V call is TRBV25-1, the J call TRBJ2-2, with D possibly matching TRBD2 (6 bases). Trimming stripped 7 bases from V and 0 bases from J, with 9 bases between. Germline lookup yields CDR1 MGHDK and CDR2 SYGVNS. This CDR3 contains 14 residues. The CDR3 spells CASTGGTNTGELFF. The CDR3 DNA follows: TGTGCCAGCACCGGGGGTACGAACACCGGGGAGCTGTTTTTT.

The chain recombines TRBV19 with TRBJ2-6, with TRBD1 identical over 7 bases. V lost 5 bases to trimming and J lost 0 bases; unmatched junction nucleotides: 16. The CDR3 contains 20 residues. Germline values: CDR1 LNHDA, CDR2 SQIVND (reference sequence). CDR3 amino acids: CASSPRSKGQSYSGANVLTF. The DNA for the CDR3 is TGTGCCAGTAGTCCCCGATCCAAGGGACAGAGCTACTCTGGGGCCAACGTCCTGACTTTC.

This clone was observed a single time. The chain is built from TRBV10-3 and TRBJ2-5; 9 bases agree with TRBD2. The ends lost 5 bases at V and 1 base at J; junction bases unmatched: 2. Germline V lookup: CDR1 ENHRY, CDR2 SYGVKD. The CDR3 is 14 amino acids. CDR3 loop: CAISSGGFQETQYF. CDR3 coding DNA: TGTGCCATCAGTAGCGGGGGGTTCCAAGAGACCCAGTACTTC.